Below are 9 T cell receptor beta chains sequenced from a single sample in a study of cytomegalovirus exposure and HLA in healthy donors (dated by TCRdb to the late 2010s). The library came from the immunoSEQ multiplex PCR assay. TCRdb carries this immuneACCESS record with in-frame sequences only. Its versions omit some clonotypes, under half of them owing to an unresolved V gene in the studies checked, with the rest unexplained. The sample table contains some 200,000 clones; only one count was recorded for 86% of them. Of the sample, more than 5.5% falls within the top ten clones. The sample comprised PBMCs. The receptor set was obtained from a young man in good health and CMV-seropositive.

V and J are TRBV5-6 and TRBJ2-2; 9 bases fit TRBD1. Germline V gene data show CDR1 as SGHDT and CDR2 as YYEEEE. The CDR3 sequence is 16 residues long. The ends lost 4 bases at V and 3 bases at J; junction bases unmatched: 7. CDR3 amino acids: CASSPGTGRDTGELFF. The DNA of the CDR3 is TGTGCCAGCAGCCCTGGGACAGGGCGGGACACCGGGGAGCTGTTTTTT.

In nucleotides, the CDR3 is TGTGCCACCTCCCGGGACAGGGAGATGAACACTGAAGCTTTCTTT. It translates to CATSRDREMNTEAFF. The gene calls are TRBV15 and TRBJ1-1; 9 nucleotides agree with TRBD1. V was pared by 8 bases and J by 0 bases, with 7 bases of the junction left unmatched. In germline, CDR1 is LNHNV, CDR2 YYDKDF (reference sequence). The length of the CDR3 is 15 residues.

The chain carries TRBV29-1 and TRBJ2-1; the D is unclear. Germline CDR1 and CDR2: SQVTM and ANQGSEA. This CDR3 comprises 14 residues. V lost 5 bases to trimming and J lost 0 bases, with 11 bases between them. CDR3 loop: CSVPRRISYNEQFF. The CDR3 DNA sequence: TGCAGCGTTCCCAGGAGAATCTCCTACAATGAGCAGTTCTTC.

The chain employs TRBV6-1 and TRBJ1-5; a weak D match, TRBD1 (5 bases). From germline, CDR1 is MNHNS and CDR2 SASEGT. This CDR3 is 13 amino acids long. The V end was cut by 5 bases, the J end by 7 bases, with 12 bases between. The CDR3 loop is CASSLQGRQPQHF. CDR3 DNA: TGTGCCAGCAGTCTTCAGGGCAGGCAGCCCCAGCATTTT.

The chain couples TRBV19 to TRBJ2-7; 7 bases agree with TRBD2. The germline V gene has CDR1 LNHDA and CDR2 SQIVND (reference sequence). The CDR3 totals 13 residues. V lost 4 bases, J lost 2 bases, and 2 bases stayed unmatched. The CDR3 bases are TGTGCCAGTAGTAATCGGGGGGCCTACGAGCAGTACTTC. It is translated as CASSNRGAYEQYF.

The chain recombines TRBV10-2 with TRBJ2-3; 8 bases are a match to TRBD2. V shed 4 bases and J 2 bases; nucleotides not matched to a gene: 8. In germline, CDR1 is WSHSY, CDR2 SAAADI. CDR3 size: 16 residues. The chain's CDR3 is CASSGQTSVYTDTQYF. In nucleotides, the CDR3 is TGCGCCAGCAGTGGGCAGACTAGCGTCTACACAGATACGCAGTATTTT.

In the case of this clone: Other DNA variants within this sample encode the same CDR3. The chain links TRBV6-1 to TRBJ1-2; possible D gene TRBD1, 6 bases. The CDR3 has 13 amino acids. The germline CDR1 and CDR2 sequences are MNHNS and SASEGT. V lost 3 bases and J lost 4, with 9 bases in between. The CDR3 sequence is CASSDRGGYGYTF. In nucleotides, the CDR3 is TGTGCCAGCAGTGACAGGGGAGGCTATGGCTACACCTTC.

The V and J genes are TRBV5-1 and TRBJ2-3; possibly TRBD2 for D (6 bases). CDR1 is SGHRS, CDR2 YFSETQ, per germline. This CDR3 has 16 amino acids. V was trimmed by 0 bases and J by 0 bases, leaving 11 bases between them. Here the CDR3 DNA reads TGCGCCAGCAGCTTGGCCGTAGCGGAGAGCACAGATACGCAGTATTTT. Translating gives CASSLAVAESTDTQYF.

The gene calls are TRBV6-1 and TRBJ2-7; D gene ambiguous. The CDR3 is 16 residues long. Germline CDR1 is MNHNS and CDR2 is SASEGT. The ends were cut back, 0 bases at V and 3 bases at J, with 15 bases in the middle. The CDR3 sequence is CASSEALPLAGYEQYF. The DNA for the CDR3 is TGTGCCAGCAGTGAAGCGCTTCCCCTTGCCGGCTACGAGCAGTACTTC.